The sample holds a few counts of the clone carrying this TCR beta chain. The antigen remains undetermined. This sample stems from a study of T-cell memory formation after mild COVID-19. On the study more broadly: TCR clusters mostly belonged to single donors. Study-level results: Clones that contracted from day 15 to 85 had balanced CD4/CD8; later expanders were CD4+ biased. CD4+ contracting clones lay mainly in CM and EM, CD8+ ones in EMRA.

TCRdb recomputed calls from the 5' RACE reads with MiXCR, one row per CDR3 protein. The table records under 250,000 distinct CDR3 sequences, just over 15% of them present only once. Germline-derived CDR1 and CDR2 are SEHNR and FQNEAQ (reference sequence). V was clipped by 2 bases and J by 2 bases, with 11 bases between them. The CDR3 spans 15 residues. The chain recombines TRBV7-9 with TRBJ2-3, with D maybe TRBD2 (5 bases). This clonotype was sampled from an adult woman who had mild COVID-19 (a few samples of this study predate the infection). Cell type and time point are not known. Sample: PBMCs or a T cell subset sorted from them (not recorded which). This CDR3 is CASSLRGINTDTQYF. For the CDR3, the DNA is TGTGCCAGCAGCTTAAGAGGGATCAACACAGATACGCAGTATTTT.